Following are 9 T cell receptor beta chains from one sample sequenced in a study of PD-1 blockade in mismatch repair-deficient tumors. The table came from immunoSEQ multiplex PCR; TCRdb's copy has only in-frame clones and leaves some out. The table records approximately 50,000 clones, around four fifths of them present only once. This material consisted of peripheral blood, taken 4 weeks after starting pembrolizumab. The receptors shown here come from an adult with mismatch repair-deficient cancer.

This clone came up once. The V call is TRBV13, the J call TRBJ2-6; 8 positions agree with TRBD1. The length of the CDR3 is 17 residues. V dropped 5 bases and J dropped 1; count of bases not matched to a gene: 7. CDR1 and CDR2 from the germline V gene are PRHDT and FYEKMQ (reference sequence). CDR3 loop: CASSQGAQISGANVLTF. As DNA, the CDR3 is TGTGCCAGCAGCCAGGGGGCGCAGATTTCTGGGGCCAACGTCCTGACTTTC.

CDR3 sequence: CASSLGQGTGELFF. For the CDR3, the DNA is TGTGCCAGCAGCTTAGGACAGGGCACCGGGGAGCTGTTTTTT. The V gene is TRBV7-9, the J gene TRBJ2-2, with 7 positions matching TRBD1. In germline, CDR1 is SEHNR, CDR2 FQNEAQ (reference sequence). The CDR3 loop spans 14 amino acids. V was clipped by 1 base and J by 4 bases; unmatched bases: 0.

In this sample, this clone turned up once. V is TRBV19 and J is TRBJ2-7; D is undetermined. This CDR3 contains 14 residues. CDR1 is LNHDA, CDR2 SQIVND, per germline (reference sequence). The V end lost 4 bases, the J end lost 4 bases, and 14 bases lay between the germline ends. The CDR3 loop reads CASSNGPPTYEQYF. CDR3 bases: TGTGCCAGTAGTAACGGGCCACCAACTTACGAGCAGTACTTC.

This rearrangement joins TRBV18 to TRBJ1-1; a possible D gene is TRBD1 (6 bases). The CDR3 is 14 amino acids. The V end was cut by 3 bases, the J end by 1 base, with 9 bases between. Germline V gene lookup returns CDR1 KGHSH and CDR2 LQKENI. The CDR3 DNA sequence: TGTGCCAGCTCACCGACAGGAGCGAACACTGAAGCTTTCTTT. Translated, it gives CASSPTGANTEAFF.

The chain joins TRBV2 to TRBJ2-7, with 7 bases identical to TRBD1. The CDR3 sequence is 13 residues long. V trimming: 8 bases; J trimming: 0 bases; junction bases outside the gene matches: 4. The germline V gene has CDR1 SNHLY and CDR2 FYNNEI. DNA for the CDR3: TGTGCCAGCGAACAGGGGTACTCCTACGAGCAGTACTTC. It codes for CASEQGYSYEQYF.

V is TRBV10-2 and J is TRBJ2-1; D uncertain. Between the trimmed V and J ends, which lost 4 bases and 4 bases, there was a span of 8 bases. Germline loops: CDR1 WSHSY, CDR2 SAAADI. This CDR3 has 13 residues. The DNA for the CDR3 is TGCGCCAGCAGTGGTCGACGATACAATGAGCAGTTCTTC. Protein: CASSGRRYNEQFF.

The J gene is TRBJ1-1, the V gene TRBV19, with D uncertain. The V gene's germline CDR1 is LNHDA and CDR2 SQIVND (reference sequence). This CDR3 region has 16 residues. Trimming took off 3 bases at V and 0 bases at J, with 14 bases between the two ends. The CDR3 spells CASSIGQARMNTEAFF. CDR3 in DNA: TGTGCCAGTAGTATCGGGCAGGCACGAATGAACACTGAAGCTTTCTTT. Drawing the rest from reference TRBV19 and TRBJ1-1, the complete variable domain is DGGITQSPKYLFRKEGQNVTLSCEQNLNHDAMYWYRQDPGQGLRLIYYSQIVNDFQKGDIAEGYSVSREKKESFPLTVTSAQKNPTAFYLCASSIGQARMNTEAFFGQGTRLTVV.

The chain employs TRBV29-1 and TRBJ2-4; 8 positions match TRBD2. This CDR3 region has 11 residues. Germline lookup yields CDR1 SQVTM and CDR2 ANQGSEA. V shed 7 bases and J 9 bases; nucleotides not matched to a gene: 5. CDR3 residues: CSGRTSSIQYF. The CDR3 DNA follows: TGCAGCGGGAGGACTAGCAGCATTCAGTACTTC.

The CDR3 spells CASSGLVSLQDYNEQFF. CDR3 sequence (DNA): TGTGCCAGCAGTGGGCTAGTATCCCTCCAGGATTACAATGAGCAGTTCTTC. This sequence joins TRBV5-6 and TRBJ2-1; D gene unclear. Germline CDR1 reads SGHDT; CDR2 reads YYEEEE. V gave up 5 bases and J gave up 4 bases, with 22 bases separating them. The CDR3 loop spans 17 amino acids.